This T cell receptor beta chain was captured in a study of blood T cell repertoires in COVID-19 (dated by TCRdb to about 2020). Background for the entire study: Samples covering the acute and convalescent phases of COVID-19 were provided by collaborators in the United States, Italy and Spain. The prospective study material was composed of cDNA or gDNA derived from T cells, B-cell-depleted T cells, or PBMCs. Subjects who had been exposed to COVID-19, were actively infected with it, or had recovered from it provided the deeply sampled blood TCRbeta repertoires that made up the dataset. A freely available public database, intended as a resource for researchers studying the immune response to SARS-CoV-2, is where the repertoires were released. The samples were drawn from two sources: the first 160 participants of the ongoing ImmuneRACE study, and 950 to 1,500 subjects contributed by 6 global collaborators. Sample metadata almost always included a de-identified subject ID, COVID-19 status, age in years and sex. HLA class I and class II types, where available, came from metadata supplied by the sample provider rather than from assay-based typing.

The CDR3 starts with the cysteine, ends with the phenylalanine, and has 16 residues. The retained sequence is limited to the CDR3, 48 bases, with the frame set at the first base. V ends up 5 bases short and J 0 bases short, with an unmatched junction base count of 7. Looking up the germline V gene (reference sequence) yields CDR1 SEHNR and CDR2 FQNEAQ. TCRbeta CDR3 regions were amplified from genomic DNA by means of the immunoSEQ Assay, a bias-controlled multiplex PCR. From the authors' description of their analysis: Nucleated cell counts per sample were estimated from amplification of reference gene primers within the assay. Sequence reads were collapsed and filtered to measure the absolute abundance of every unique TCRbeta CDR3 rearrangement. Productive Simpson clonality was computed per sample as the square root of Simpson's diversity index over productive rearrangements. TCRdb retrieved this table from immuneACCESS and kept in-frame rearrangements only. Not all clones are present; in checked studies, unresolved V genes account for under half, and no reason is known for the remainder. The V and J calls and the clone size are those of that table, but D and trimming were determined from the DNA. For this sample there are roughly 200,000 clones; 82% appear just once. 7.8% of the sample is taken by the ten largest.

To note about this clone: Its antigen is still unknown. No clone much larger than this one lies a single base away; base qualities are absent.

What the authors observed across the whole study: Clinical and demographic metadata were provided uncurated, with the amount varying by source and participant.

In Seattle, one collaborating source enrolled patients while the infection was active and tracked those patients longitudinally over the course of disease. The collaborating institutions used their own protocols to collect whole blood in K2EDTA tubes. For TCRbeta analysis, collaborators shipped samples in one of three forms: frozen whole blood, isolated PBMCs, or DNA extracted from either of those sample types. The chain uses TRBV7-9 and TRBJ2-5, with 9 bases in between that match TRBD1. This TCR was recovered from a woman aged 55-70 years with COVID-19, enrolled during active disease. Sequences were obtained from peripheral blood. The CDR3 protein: CASSPGTGIYQETQYF. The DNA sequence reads TGTGCCAGCAGCCCCGGGACAGGGATTTACCAAGAGACCCAGTACTTC.